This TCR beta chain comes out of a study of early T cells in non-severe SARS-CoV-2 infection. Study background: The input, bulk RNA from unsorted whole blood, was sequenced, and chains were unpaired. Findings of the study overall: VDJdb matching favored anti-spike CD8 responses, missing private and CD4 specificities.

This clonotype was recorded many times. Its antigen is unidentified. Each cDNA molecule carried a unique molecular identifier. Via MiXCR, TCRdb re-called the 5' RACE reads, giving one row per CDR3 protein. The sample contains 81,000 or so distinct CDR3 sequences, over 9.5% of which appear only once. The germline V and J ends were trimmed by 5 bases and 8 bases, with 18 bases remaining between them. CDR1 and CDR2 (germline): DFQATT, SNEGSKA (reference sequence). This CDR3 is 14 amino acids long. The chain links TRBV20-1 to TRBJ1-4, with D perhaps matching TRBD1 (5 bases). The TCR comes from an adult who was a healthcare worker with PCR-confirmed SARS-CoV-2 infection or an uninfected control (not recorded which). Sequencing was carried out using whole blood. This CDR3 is CSAQDQGLREKLFF. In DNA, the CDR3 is TGCAGTGCTCAGGATCAGGGCCTTCGGGAAAAACTGTTTTTT.